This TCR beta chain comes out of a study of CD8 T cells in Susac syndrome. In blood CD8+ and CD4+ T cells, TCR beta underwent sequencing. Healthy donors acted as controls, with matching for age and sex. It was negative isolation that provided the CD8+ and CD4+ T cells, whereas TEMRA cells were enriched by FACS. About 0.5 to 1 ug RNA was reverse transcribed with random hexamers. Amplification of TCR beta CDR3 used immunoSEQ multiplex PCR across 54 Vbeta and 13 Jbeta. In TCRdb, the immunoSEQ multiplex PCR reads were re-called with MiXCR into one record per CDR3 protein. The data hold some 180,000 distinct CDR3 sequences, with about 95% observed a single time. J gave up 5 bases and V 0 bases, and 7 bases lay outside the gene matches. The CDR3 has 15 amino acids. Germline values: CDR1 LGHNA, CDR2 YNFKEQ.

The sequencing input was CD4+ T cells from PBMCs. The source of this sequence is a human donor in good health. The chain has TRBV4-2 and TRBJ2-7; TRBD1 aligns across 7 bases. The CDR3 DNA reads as TGTGCCAGCAGCCAAGACGAAGGGACAGCGGACGAGCAGTACTTC. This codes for CASSQDEGTADEQYF.